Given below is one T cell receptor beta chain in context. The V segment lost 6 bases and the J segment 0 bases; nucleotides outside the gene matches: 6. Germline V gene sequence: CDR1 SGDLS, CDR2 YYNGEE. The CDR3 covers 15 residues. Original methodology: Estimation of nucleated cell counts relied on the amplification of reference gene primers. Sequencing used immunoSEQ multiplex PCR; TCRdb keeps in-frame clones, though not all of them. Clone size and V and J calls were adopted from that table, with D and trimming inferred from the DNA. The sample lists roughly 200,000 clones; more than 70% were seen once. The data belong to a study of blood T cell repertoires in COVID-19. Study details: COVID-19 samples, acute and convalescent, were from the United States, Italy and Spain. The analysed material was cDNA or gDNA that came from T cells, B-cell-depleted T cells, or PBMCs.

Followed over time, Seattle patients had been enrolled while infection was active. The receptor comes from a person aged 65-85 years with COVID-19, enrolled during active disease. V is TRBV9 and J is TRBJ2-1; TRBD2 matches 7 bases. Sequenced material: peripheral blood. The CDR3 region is CASTWGGSSYNEQFF. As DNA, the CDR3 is TGTGCCAGCACCTGGGGCGGGAGCTCCTACAATGAGCAGTTCTTC.